This TCR beta chain was documented in a study of blood T cell repertoires in COVID-19. About the research overall: T cells, B-cell-depleted T cells, or PBMCs supplied cDNA or gDNA.

Trimming pared 1 base from V and 6 bases from J, leaving 11 bases between. The CDR3 loop spans 14 amino acids. Germline CDR1 SGHDT, CDR2 YYEEEE. As handled by the study authors: Estimates of nucleated cell counts were drawn from the amplification of reference gene primers. Profiled with immunoSEQ multiplex PCR; TCRdb holds only in-frame clones, not every one. V, J and clone size derive from that table, while D and trimming were established from the DNA sequence. The sample has 25,000 to 35,000 clones; 84% are singletons. This sequence joins TRBV5-6 and TRBJ2-1; possibly TRBD2 for D (6 bases). The sequenced sample was peripheral blood. The TCR comes from a woman of 80 years or more with acute or convalescent COVID-19. In DNA, the CDR3 is TGTGCCAGCAGCTTGCAACTAGCCACCAATGAGCAGTTCTTC. Translated, it gives CASSLQLATNEQFF.